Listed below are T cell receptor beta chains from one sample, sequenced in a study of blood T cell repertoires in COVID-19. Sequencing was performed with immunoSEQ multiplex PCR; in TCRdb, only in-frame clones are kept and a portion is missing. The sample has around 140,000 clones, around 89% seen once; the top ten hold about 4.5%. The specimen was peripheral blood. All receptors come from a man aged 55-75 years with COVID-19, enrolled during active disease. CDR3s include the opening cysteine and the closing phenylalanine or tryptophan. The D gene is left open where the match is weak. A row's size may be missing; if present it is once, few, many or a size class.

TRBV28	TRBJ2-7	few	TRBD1	TGTGCCAGCACCCCCGGGGGGACAGGGTCATTTCTGCAGTACTTC	CASTPGGTGSFLQYF
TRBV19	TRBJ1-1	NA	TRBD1	TGTGCCAGTAGTCTGACAGGGAAACCCCTTACTGTCGCTGAAGCTTTCTTT	CASSLTGKPLTVAEAFF
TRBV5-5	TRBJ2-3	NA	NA	TGTGCCAGCAGCTTGGGTATAGATACGCAGTATTTT	CASSLGIDTQYF
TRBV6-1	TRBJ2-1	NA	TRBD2	TGTGCCAGCAGTGTTCTCCCGGGGGGGGGAGACAATGAGCAGTTCTTC	CASSVLPGGGDNEQFF
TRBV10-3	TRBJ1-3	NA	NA	TGTGCCATCAGTGAAGAGGTGTCTGGAAACACCATATATTTT	CAISEEVSGNTIYF
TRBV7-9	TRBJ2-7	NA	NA	TGTGCCAGCAGCCTCACGGGTCACGCGGGAGAGCAGTACTTC	CASSLTGHAGEQYF
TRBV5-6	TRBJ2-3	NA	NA	TGTGCCAGCAGCCAACAGGGTCATACGCAGTATTTT	CASSQQGHTQYF
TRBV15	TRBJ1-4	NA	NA	TGTGCCACCAGCAGAGTCCTGGGGGGAATTCAGCAACTGTTTTTT	CATSRVLGGIQQLFF
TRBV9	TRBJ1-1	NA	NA	TGTGCCAGCAGCGTAGGCAGGCCCAACACTGAAGCTTTCTTT	CASSVGRPNTEAFF
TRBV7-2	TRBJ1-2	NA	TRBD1	TGTGCCAGCAGCTTAGCAGGGATTCCGGGACAGGGGGGCTATGGCTACACCTTC	CASSLAGIPGQGGYGYTF
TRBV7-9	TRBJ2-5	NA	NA	TGTGCCAGCAGCTCCGCCGCAGCCCAGTACTTC	CASSSAAAQYF
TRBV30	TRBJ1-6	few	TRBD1	TGTGCCTGGAGTCCTTGGGACAGGGGCTATAATTCACCCCTCCACTTT	CAWSPWDRGYNSPLHF
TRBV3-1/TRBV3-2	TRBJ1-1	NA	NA	TGTGCCAGCAGCCACTCTGACACTGAAGCTTTCTTT	CASSHSDTEAFF
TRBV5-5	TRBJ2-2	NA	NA	TGTGCCAGCAGCTTGGGAGGCAGATCCACCGGGGAGCTGTTTTTT	CASSLGGRSTGELFF
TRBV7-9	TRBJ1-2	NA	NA	TGTGCCAGCAGCGGCGGGGGCAACTATGGCTACACCTTC	CASSGGGNYGYTF
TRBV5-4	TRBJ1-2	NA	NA	TGTGCCAGCAGCTTATTGCAGGCAGGCGGCTACACCTTC	CASSLLQAGGYTF
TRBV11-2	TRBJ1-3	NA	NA	TGTGCCAGCAGCCGGGGACTGATTGGAAACACCATATATTTT	CASSRGLIGNTIYF
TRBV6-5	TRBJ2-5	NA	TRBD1	TGTGCCAGCAGTTGGGACAGCGGTGGAGAGACCCAGTACTTC	CASSWDSGGETQYF
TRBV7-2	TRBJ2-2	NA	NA	TGTGCCAGCAGCTTAGTTCCGAGGGCCGGGGAGCTGTTTTTT	CASSLVPRAGELFF
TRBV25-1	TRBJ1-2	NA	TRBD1	TGTGCCAGCAGTGCCCCAGGGGGCGTAAGCTATGGCTACACCTTC	CASSAPGGVSYGYTF
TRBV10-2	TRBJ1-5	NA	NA	TGCGCCAGCAGTATTCAGGGGTCGCAGCCCCAGCATTTT	CASSIQGSQPQHF
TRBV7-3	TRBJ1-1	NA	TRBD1	TGTGCCAGCACGCCAGGGGGCATGAACACTGAAGCTTTCTTT	CASTPGGMNTEAFF
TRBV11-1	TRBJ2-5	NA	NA	TGTGCCAGCAGCTTCGCCCTACCCACAGGGAAAGAGACCCAGTACTTC	CASSFALPTGKETQYF
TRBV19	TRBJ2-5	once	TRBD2	TGTGCCAGTCGACTAGCGGGCAGCCGACAAGAGACCCAGTACTTC	CASRLAGSRQETQYF
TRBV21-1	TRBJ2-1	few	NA	TGTGCCAGCAGCCCTCGACAGGCTGAGCAGTTCTTC	CASSPRQAEQFF
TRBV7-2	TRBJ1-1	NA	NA	TGTGCCAGCAGCTTAGCCCCAGAGGGTGAAGCTTTCTTT	CASSLAPEGEAFF
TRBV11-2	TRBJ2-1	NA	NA	TGTGCCAGCAGCAAGGTCCTGGGAGGTGAGCAGTTCTTC	CASSKVLGGEQFF
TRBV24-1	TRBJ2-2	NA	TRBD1	TGTGCCACCAGTGATCCCTCAACCGGGACAGGCACCGGGGAGCTGTTTTTT	CATSDPSTGTGTGELFF
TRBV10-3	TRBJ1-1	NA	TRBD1	TGTGCCAGCTGGACAGGAGGGAACACTGAAGCTTTCTTT	CASWTGGNTEAFF
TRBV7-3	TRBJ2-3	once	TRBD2	TGTGCCAGCAGCTCTCTAGCGGGGGGCTCAACAGATACGCAGTATTTT	CASSSLAGGSTDTQYF
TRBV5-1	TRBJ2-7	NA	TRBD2	TGCGCCAGCAGGTTGGGCCCCGGGACTAGCTCCTACGAGCAGTACTTC	CASRLGPGTSSYEQYF
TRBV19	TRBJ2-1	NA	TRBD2	TGTGCCAGTAGAAATGGACTAGCGGGGGGTTACAATGAGCAGTTCTTC	CASRNGLAGGYNEQFF
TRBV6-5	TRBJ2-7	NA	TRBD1	TGTGCCAGCAGTTACCTCAAGACAGGGATGATCTACGAGCAGTACTTC	CASSYLKTGMIYEQYF
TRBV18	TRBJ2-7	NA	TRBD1	TGTGCCAGCTCACCAGGGACAGGTCCCTACGAGCAGTACTTC	CASSPGTGPYEQYF
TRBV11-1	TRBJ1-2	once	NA	TGTGCCAGCAGCTTAGGGGGACACGGCTACACCTTC	CASSLGGHGYTF
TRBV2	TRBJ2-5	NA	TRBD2	TGTGCCAGCAGTGAAGGTGGGGGAGGGGCAGAAGAGACCCAGTACTTC	CASSEGGGGAEETQYF
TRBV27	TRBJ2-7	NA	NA	TGTGCCAGCAGTTTCGTGCGAGGCTCCTACGAGCAGTACTTC	CASSFVRGSYEQYF
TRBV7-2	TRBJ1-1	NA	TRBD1	TGTGCCAGCAGCCGGACAGGGGGCGCGGGGACTGAAGCTTTCTTT	CASSRTGGAGTEAFF
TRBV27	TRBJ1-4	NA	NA	TGTGCCAGCAGTTTATCCCTAGGGAGGACGAATGAAAAACTGTTTTTT	CASSLSLGRTNEKLFF
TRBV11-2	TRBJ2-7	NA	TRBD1	TGTGCCAGCAGCTGGGAAAGGACAGGGGTGTCCGAGCAGTACTTC	CASSWERTGVSEQYF
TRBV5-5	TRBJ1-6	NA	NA	TGTGCCAGCAGCCGGGATCCATCACCCCTCCACTTT	CASSRDPSPLHF
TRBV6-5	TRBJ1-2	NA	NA	TGTGCCAGCAGATCAAGAGGGCTTGACTATGGCTACACCTTC	CASRSRGLDYGYTF
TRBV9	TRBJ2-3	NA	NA	NA	CASSVGGGSEYF
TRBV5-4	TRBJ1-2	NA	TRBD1	TGTGCCAGCAGCTTGGGGGACAGGAACTATGGCTACACCTTC	CASSLGDRNYGYTF
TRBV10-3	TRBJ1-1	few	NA	TGTGCCATCAGTTTCGGGGGTGGGAACACTGAAGCTTTCTTT	CAISFGGGNTEAFF
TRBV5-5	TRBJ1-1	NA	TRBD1	TGTGCCAGCAGCATTATACAGGGGACTGGCGCTTTCTTT	CASSIIQGTGAFF
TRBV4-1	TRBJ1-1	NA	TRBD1	TGCGCCAGCAGCCGCCAGGACAGGGGGCGGGAAAGAGCTTTCTTT	CASSRQDRGRERAFF
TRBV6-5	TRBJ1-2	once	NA	TGTGCCAGCAGTTACAGGGGTGGCTATGGCTACACCTTC	CASSYRGGYGYTF
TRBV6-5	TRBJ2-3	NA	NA	TGTGCCAGTAGCAGGGTTGATACGCAGTATTTT	CASSRVDTQYF
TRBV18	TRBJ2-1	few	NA	TGTGCCAGCTCACGAGCGGGCGAAAATGAGCAGTTCTTC	CASSRAGENEQFF
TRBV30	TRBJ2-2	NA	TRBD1	TGTGCCTGGAGAGGACAGGGGTCGCCTACGGAGGAGCTGTTTTTT	CAWRGQGSPTEELFF
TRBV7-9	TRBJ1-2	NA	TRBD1	TGTGCCAGCAGCCCCGCAGGGGGTGGCTACACCTTC	CASSPAGGGYTF